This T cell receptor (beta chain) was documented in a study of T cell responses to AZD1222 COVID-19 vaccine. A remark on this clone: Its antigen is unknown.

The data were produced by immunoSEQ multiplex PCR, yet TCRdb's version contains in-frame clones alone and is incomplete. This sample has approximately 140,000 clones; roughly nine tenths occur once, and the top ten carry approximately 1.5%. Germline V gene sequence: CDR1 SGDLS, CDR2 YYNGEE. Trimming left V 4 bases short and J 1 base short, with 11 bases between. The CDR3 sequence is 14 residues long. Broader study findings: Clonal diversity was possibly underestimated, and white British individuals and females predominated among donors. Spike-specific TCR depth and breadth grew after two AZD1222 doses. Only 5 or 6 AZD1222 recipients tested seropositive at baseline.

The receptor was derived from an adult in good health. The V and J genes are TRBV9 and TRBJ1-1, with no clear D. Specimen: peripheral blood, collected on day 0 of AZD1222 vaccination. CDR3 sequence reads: CASSPRNRNTEAFF. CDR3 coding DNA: TGTGCCAGCAGCCCCCGAAACAGGAACACTGAAGCTTTCTTT.